A selection of T cell receptor beta chains follows, all from one sample in a study of neoadjuvant anti-PD-1 for oral cavity cancer. Using immunoSEQ multiplex PCR, the repertoire was profiled, and TCRdb retains in-frame clones only, with some absent. The table lists over 14,000 clones, 70% to 75% of them singletons, with less than 3% in the top ten. The specimen comprised PBMCs, sampled before nivolumab (anti-PD-1) treatment. The receptor source for this set is a person between 40 and 85 years old with oral cavity squamous cell carcinoma. Each CDR3 is given with its conserved first and last residue. D genes are given only for firm matches. Size is omitted from some rows. Given values are once, few, many or a class for expanded clones.

size: .; V: TRBV30; D: TRBD2; J: TRBJ2-1; DNA: TGTGCCTGGAGTGTAGGTGAGCGGGGGCTCGTGGGGGATGAGCAGTTCTTC; CDR3: CAWSVGERGLVGDEQFF
size: few; V: TRBV7-6; D: .; J: TRBJ1-5; DNA: TGTGCCAGCAGTTTGGGAGAGAATCAGCCCCAGCATTTT; CDR3: CASSLGENQPQHF
size: .; V: TRBV5-1; D: .; J: TRBJ1-4; DNA: TGCGCCAGCAGCTTGGGGGGACTCGAGGGGAAACTGTTTTTT; CDR3: CASSLGGLEGKLFF
size: .; V: TRBV30; D: .; J: TRBJ2-7; DNA: TGTGCCTGGAGTGTCGGGGGCAGCTCCTACGAGCAGTACTTC; CDR3: CAWSVGGSSYEQYF
size: .; V: TRBV7-3; D: TRBD2; J: TRBJ2-1; DNA: TGTGCCAGCAGCTTAATCGGGAGGCGGGACAATGAGCAGTTCTTC; CDR3: CASSLIGRRDNEQFF
size: .; V: TRBV2; D: .; J: TRBJ2-1; DNA: TGTGCCAGCAGGGAAAGGGTATTGACCGACAATGAGCAGTTCTTC; CDR3: CASRERVLTDNEQFF
size: .; V: TRBV28; D: TRBD2; J: TRBJ2-1; DNA: TGTGCCAGCAGTTTTTTTAGCGGGAGGTACAATGAGCAGTTCTTC; CDR3: CASSFFSGRYNEQFF
size: once; V: TRBV2; D: .; J: TRBJ1-1; DNA: TGTGCCAGCATTCTGACCCCGGGCCTCGAAGCTTTCTTT; CDR3: CASILTPGLEAFF
size: .; V: TRBV30; D: .; J: TRBJ2-6; DNA: TGTGCCTGGAGGAGGCAGGGATTTACATCTGGGGCCAACGTCCTGACTTTC; CDR3: CAWRRQGFTSGANVLTF
size: .; V: TRBV30; D: TRBD2; J: TRBJ2-7; DNA: TGTGCCTGGAATCTAGCGGGGGGTTTTGACGAGCAGTACTTC; CDR3: CAWNLAGGFDEQYF
size: few; V: TRBV11-3; D: .; J: TRBJ2-2; DNA: TGTGCCAGCAGCACAACTAGCTTGGCTGGGGAGCTGTTTTTT; CDR3: CASSTTSLAGELFF
size: .; V: TRBV7-2; D: .; J: TRBJ2-2; DNA: TGTGCCAGCAGCTTAGAAGCCGCTAGCGTGGGCACCGGGGAGCTGTTTTTT; CDR3: CASSLEAASVGTGELFF
size: .; V: TRBV4-1; D: TRBD2; J: TRBJ2-3; DNA: TGCGCCAGCAGCCAACAACCGGGACTAGCTGCAGATACGCAGTATTTT; CDR3: CASSQQPGLAADTQYF
size: once; V: TRBV6-5; D: .; J: TRBJ1-2; DNA: TGTGCCAGCACCGGTGACAGTCGATATGGCTACACCTTC; CDR3: CASTGDSRYGYTF
size: .; V: TRBV30; D: TRBD2; J: TRBJ2-3; DNA: TGTGCCTGCCAAGCGGGGGGGAACACAGATACGCAGTATTTT; CDR3: CACQAGGNTDTQYF
size: .; V: TRBV5-6; D: .; J: TRBJ1-5; DNA: TGTGCCAGCAGCTTGCAGAATAGCAATCAGCCCCAGCATTTT; CDR3: CASSLQNSNQPQHF
size: .; V: TRBV5-1; D: TRBD2; J: TRBJ2-7; DNA: TGCGCCAGCAGCTTGGCGGGAGGCGAGCAGTACTTC; CDR3: CASSLAGGEQYF
size: .; V: TRBV27; D: TRBD2; J: TRBJ2-2; DNA: TGTGCCAGCAGACTCATAGCTAGCGGCCTCACCGGGGAGCTGTTTTTT; CDR3: CASRLIASGLTGELFF
size: .; V: TRBV19; D: .; J: TRBJ2-1; DNA: TGTGCCAGTAGGCCAGGGAGGCAGGGGAATGAGCAGTTCTTC; CDR3: CASRPGRQGNEQFF
size: .; V: TRBV5-1; D: .; J: TRBJ2-1; DNA: TGCGCCAGCAGCCCCGCCGGACGCCGAGGTGAGCAGTTCTTC; CDR3: CASSPAGRRGEQFF
size: once; V: TRBV6-6; D: TRBD2; J: TRBJ2-7; DNA: TGTGCCAGCACCCAGGGACTATCGCGCGAGCAGTACTTC; CDR3: CASTQGLSREQYF
size: once; V: TRBV7-9; D: .; J: TRBJ1-2; DNA: TGTGCCAGCAGCCCGAATGGCTACACCTTC; CDR3: CASSPNGYTF
size: .; V: TRBV19; D: TRBD1; J: TRBJ1-1; DNA: TGTGCCAGTAGTGGCAGGGGGGTAGGCACTGAAGCTTTCTTT; CDR3: CASSGRGVGTEAFF
size: .; V: TRBV2; D: .; J: TRBJ1-3; DNA: TGTGCCAGCAGTGGGGGCTCTGGAAACACCATATATTTT; CDR3: CASSGGSGNTIYF
size: once; V: TRBV6-6; D: TRBD1; J: TRBJ2-1; DNA: TGTGCCAGCAGTCGCACAGGGGGCTTTTTGAATGAGCAGTTCTTC; CDR3: CASSRTGGFLNEQFF
size: .; V: TRBV15; D: .; J: TRBJ2-3; DNA: TGTGCCACCAGCAGAGATTTCGAGGATACGCAGTATTTT; CDR3: CATSRDFEDTQYF
size: .; V: TRBV19; D: .; J: TRBJ1-1; DNA: TGTGCCAGTAGGTTAGAGGGCTCGGGTCCCCGTCGGGAAGCTTTCTTT; CDR3: CASRLEGSGPRREAFF
size: few; V: TRBV7-9; D: .; J: TRBJ2-5; DNA: TGTGCCAGCAGCTTAGTATCCGGACAAGAGACCCAGTACTTC; CDR3: CASSLVSGQETQYF
size: .; V: TRBV28; D: .; J: TRBJ1-1; DNA: TGTGCCAGCAGTCCCCCGGTAGGCACTGAAGCTTTCTTT; CDR3: CASSPPVGTEAFF
size: .; V: TRBV27; D: .; J: TRBJ1-2; DNA: TGTGCCAGCAGTCCCGAGGCTAACTATGGCTACACCTTC; CDR3: CASSPEANYGYTF
size: .; V: TRBV5-1; D: .; J: TRBJ2-3; DNA: TGCGCCAGCAGCTTGCTTACTGACACAGATACGCAGTATTTT; CDR3: CASSLLTDTDTQYF
size: .; V: TRBV1; D: .; J: TRBJ1-4; DNA: TGCACCAGCAGCCAAAACGAACCAACTAATGAAAAACTGTTTTTT; CDR3: CTSSQNEPTNEKLFF
size: .; V: TRBV10-3; D: .; J: TRBJ2-5; DNA: TGTGCCATCAGTACCACACCGGATTCAGGGACCCAGTACTTC; CDR3: CAISTTPDSGTQYF
size: once; V: TRBV27; D: TRBD1; J: TRBJ2-1; DNA: TGTGCCAGCACGTCCCAGGGGGCAGGTTACAATGAGCAGTTCTTC; CDR3: CASTSQGAGYNEQFF
size: .; V: TRBV6-4; D: TRBD1; J: TRBJ2-4; DNA: TGTGCCAGCAGAAGCGACAGGGTTGTAATAAAAGCCAAAAACATTCAGTACTTC; CDR3: CASRSDRVVIKAKNIQYF
size: .; V: TRBV7-9; D: .; J: TRBJ1-5; DNA: TGTGCCAGCAGCGAACAGGGAACTTACCATCAGCCCCAGCATTTT; CDR3: CASSEQGTYHQPQHF
size: .; V: TRBV7-9; D: TRBD1; J: TRBJ1-4; DNA: TGTGCCAGCAGCTCATCGGGACAGGGAGAAAAACTGTTTTTT; CDR3: CASSSSGQGEKLFF
size: .; V: TRBV28; D: TRBD1; J: TRBJ1-1; DNA: TGTGCCAGCAGTCTGCGGACAGGGAAAGCTTTCTTT; CDR3: CASSLRTGKAFF
size: .; V: TRBV7-9; D: .; J: TRBJ2-3; DNA: TGTGCCAGCAGCTTAGATATAGGGGGAGGCTCAGCCGATACGCAGTATTTT; CDR3: CASSLDIGGGSADTQYF
size: .; V: TRBV30; D: .; J: TRBJ2-7; DNA: TGTGCCTGGAGCCCCCCAGTTGGCCGCTACGAGCAGTACTTC; CDR3: CAWSPPVGRYEQYF
size: .; V: TRBV6-5; D: .; J: TRBJ2-7; DNA: TGTGCCAGCAACAAGAGAGGGAGATACTACGAGCAGTACTTC; CDR3: CASNKRGRYYEQYF
size: .; V: TRBV4-2; D: TRBD2; J: TRBJ2-2; DNA: TGTGCCAGCAGCCGTGTCGGGACTAGCGGGAGGGCAACCGGGGAGCTGTTTTTT; CDR3: CASSRVGTSGRATGELFF
size: .; V: TRBV20-1; D: .; J: TRBJ2-4; DNA: TGCAGTGCCAAGTGGGACATTCAGTACTTC; CDR3: CSAKWDIQYF
size: .; V: TRBV2; D: TRBD1; J: TRBJ1-2; DNA: TGTGCCGGCCGACAGGGGATCTTCTATGGCTACACCTTC; CDR3: CAGRQGIFYGYTF
size: once; V: TRBV11-3; D: .; J: TRBJ2-1; DNA: TGTGCCAGCAGCTTATGGCGGGCGGCCGTCGGCGAGCAGTTCTTC; CDR3: CASSLWRAAVGEQFF
size: .; V: TRBV19; D: .; J: TRBJ1-5; DNA: TGTGCCAGTACCCCATGGGGGCAGGGTGGCAATCAGCCCCAGCATTTT; CDR3: CASTPWGQGGNQPQHF
size: few; V: TRBV14; D: .; J: TRBJ1-1; DNA: TGTGCCAGCAGTCAAGCGAGACGGTTCACTGAAGCTTTCTTT; CDR3: CASSQARRFTEAFF
size: .; V: TRBV27; D: .; J: TRBJ1-2; DNA: TGTGCCAGCAGCTCGCAGACCATGGACGGCAAATATGGCTACACCTTC; CDR3: CASSSQTMDGKYGYTF
size: .; V: TRBV7-3; D: .; J: TRBJ2-1; DNA: TGTGCCAGCAGCTCACCCGGGGATGAGCAGTTCTTC; CDR3: CASSSPGDEQFF
size: few; V: TRBV7-6; D: .; J: TRBJ1-6; DNA: TGTGCCAGCAGTTGGAGGCCGACTAATTCACCCCTCCACTTT; CDR3: CASSWRPTNSPLHF
size: .; V: TRBV12-5; D: .; J: TRBJ1-5; DNA: TGTGCTAGTGGTTTGGTACGAAGCTCTTTTTGGTTGCCCCAGCATTTT; CDR3: CASGLVRSSFWLPQHF
size: .; V: TRBV6-4; D: .; J: TRBJ1-1; DNA: TGTGCCAGCACGGCCAGGGAGGGCACTGAAGCTTTCTTT; CDR3: CASTAREGTEAFF
size: .; V: TRBV4-1; D: TRBD2; J: TRBJ2-1; DNA: TGCGCCAGCAGCCAAGAACCCGGGACTAGCGGGGGGGCCGTGCAGTTCTTC; CDR3: CASSQEPGTSGGAVQFF